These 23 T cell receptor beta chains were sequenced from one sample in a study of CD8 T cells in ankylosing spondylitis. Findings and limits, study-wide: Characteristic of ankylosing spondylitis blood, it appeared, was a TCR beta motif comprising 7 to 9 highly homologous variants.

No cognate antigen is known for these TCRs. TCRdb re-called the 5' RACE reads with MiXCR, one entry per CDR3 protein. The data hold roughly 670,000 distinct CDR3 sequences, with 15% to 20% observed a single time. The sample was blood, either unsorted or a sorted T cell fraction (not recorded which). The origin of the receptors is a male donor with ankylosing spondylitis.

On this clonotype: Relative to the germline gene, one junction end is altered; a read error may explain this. The CDR3 reads CASRLEGTGTGVQETQYF. In nucleotides, the CDR3 is TGTGCCAGCAGGTTAGAGGGAACCGGGACAGGCGTACAAGAGACCCAGTACTTC. The V gene is TRBV11-2, the J gene TRBJ2-5, with 8 bases lining up with TRBD1. This CDR3 comprises 18 residues. The germline gives CDR1 SGHAT, CDR2 FQNNGV.

The CDR3 DNA is TGTGCCAGCAGTGCGCCCGCGGGGGTTAGTGAAGCTTTCTTT. Its protein product is CASSAPAGVSEAFF. The V gene is TRBV28, the J gene TRBJ1-1; D might be TRBD1 (5 bases). The CDR3 runs 14 residues. CDR1 and CDR2 from the germline V gene are MDHEN and SYDVKM. The V end was cut by 5 bases, the J end by 7 bases, with 17 bases between.

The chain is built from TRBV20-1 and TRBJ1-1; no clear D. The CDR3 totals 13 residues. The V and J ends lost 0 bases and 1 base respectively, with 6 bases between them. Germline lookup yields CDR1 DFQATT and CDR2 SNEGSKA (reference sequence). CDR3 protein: CSARDRWNTEAFF. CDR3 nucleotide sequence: TGCAGTGCTAGAGATCGGTGGAACACTGAAGCTTTCTTT.

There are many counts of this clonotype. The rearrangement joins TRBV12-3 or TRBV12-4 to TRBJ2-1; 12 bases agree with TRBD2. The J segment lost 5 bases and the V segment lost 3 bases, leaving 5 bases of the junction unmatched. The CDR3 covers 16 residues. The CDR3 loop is CASSFATSGSNNEQFF. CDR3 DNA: TGTGCCAGCAGTTTTGCGACTAGCGGGAGCAACAATGAGCAGTTCTTC.

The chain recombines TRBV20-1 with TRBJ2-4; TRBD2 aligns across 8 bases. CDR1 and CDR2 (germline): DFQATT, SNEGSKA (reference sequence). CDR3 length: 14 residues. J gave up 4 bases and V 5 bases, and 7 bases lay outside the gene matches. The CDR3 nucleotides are TGCAGTGCTCCTAGGCGGGGGGCGAAAAACATTCAGTACTTC. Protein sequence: CSAPRRGAKNIQYF.

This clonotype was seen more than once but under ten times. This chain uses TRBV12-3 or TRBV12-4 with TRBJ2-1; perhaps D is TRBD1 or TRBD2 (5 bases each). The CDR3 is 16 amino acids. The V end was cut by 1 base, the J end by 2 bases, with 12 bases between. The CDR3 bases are TGTGCCAGCAGTTTAGTAGAGAGGGGTCCCTACAATGAGCAGTTCTTC. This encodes CASSLVERGPYNEQFF.

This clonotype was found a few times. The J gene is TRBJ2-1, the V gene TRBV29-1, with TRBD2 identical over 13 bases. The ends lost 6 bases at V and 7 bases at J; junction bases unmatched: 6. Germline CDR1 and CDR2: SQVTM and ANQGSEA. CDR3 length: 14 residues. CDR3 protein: CSVAGTSGVNEQFF. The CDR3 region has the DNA TGCAGCGTCGCCGGGACTAGCGGGGTGAATGAGCAGTTCTTC.

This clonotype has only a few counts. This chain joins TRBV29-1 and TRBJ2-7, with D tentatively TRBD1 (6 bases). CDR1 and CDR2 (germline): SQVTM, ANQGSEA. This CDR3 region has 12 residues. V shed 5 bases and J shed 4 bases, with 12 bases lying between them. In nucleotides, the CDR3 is TGCAGCGTTCATCAGCAGGGGTACGAGCAGTACTTC. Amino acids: CSVHQQGYEQYF.

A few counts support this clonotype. This chain's CDR3 is CASSYRTSGFYEQYF. CDR3 DNA: TGTGCCAGCAGTTACAGGACTAGCGGATTCTACGAGCAGTACTTC. This chain connects TRBV12-3 or TRBV12-4 to TRBJ2-7; 10 nucleotides align to TRBD2. J gave up 3 bases and V 4 bases, and 6 bases lay outside the gene matches. The CDR3 totals 15 residues.

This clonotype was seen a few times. CDR3 nucleotides: TGTGCCAGCAGCTTGCCCCGTGGGGGGGGCTACACCTTC. It specifies CASSLPRGGGYTF. The chain carries TRBV5-6 and TRBJ1-2; weak D call: TRBD1 (5 bases). V shed 1 base and J shed 8 bases, with 12 bases lying between them. This CDR3 has 13 residues. Germline assignment: CDR1 SGHDT and CDR2 YYEEEE.

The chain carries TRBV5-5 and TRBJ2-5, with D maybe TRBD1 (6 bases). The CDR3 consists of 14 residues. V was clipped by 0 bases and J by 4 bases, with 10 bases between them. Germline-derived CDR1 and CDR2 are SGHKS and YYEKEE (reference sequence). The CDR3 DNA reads TGTGCCAGCAGCTTGGAACAGGGTAGAGAGACCCAGTACTTC. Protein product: CASSLEQGRETQYF.

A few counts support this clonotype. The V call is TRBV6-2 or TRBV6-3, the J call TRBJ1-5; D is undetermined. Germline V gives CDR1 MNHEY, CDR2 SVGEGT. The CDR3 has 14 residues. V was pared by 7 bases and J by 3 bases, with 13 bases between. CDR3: CASTPGRLNQPQHF. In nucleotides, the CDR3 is TGTGCCAGCACCCCCGGCAGACTCAATCAGCCCCAGCATTTT.

The CDR3 is CASRPTSGGEDTQYF. In nucleotides, the CDR3 is TGTGCCAGCAGACCTACTAGCGGGGGGGAAGATACGCAGTATTTT. The genes are TRBV12-3 or TRBV12-4 and TRBJ2-3; 13 nucleotides agree with TRBD2. The CDR3 contains 15 residues. After removal of 6 bases from V and 5 bases from J, the junction contained 5 bases not matched to a gene.

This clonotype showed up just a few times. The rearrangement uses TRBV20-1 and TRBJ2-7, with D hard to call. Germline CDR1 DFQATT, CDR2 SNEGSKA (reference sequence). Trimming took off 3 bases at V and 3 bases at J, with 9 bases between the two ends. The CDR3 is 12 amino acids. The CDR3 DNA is TGCAGTGCTAGGCGAGAAATCTACGAGCAGTACTTC. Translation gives CSARREIYEQYF.

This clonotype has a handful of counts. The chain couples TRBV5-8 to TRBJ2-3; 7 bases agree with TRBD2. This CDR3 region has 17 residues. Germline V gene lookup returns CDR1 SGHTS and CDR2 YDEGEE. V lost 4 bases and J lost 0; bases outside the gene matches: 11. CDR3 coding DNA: TGTGCCAGCAGCACCCCTTTTTCTAGCGGAAGCACAGATACGCAGTATTTT. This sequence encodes CASSTPFSSGSTDTQYF.

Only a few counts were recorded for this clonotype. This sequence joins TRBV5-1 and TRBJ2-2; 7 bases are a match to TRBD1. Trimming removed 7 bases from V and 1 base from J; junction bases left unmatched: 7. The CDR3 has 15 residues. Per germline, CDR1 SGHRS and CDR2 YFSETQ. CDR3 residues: CASRNRGRNTGELFF. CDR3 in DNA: TGCGCCAGCCGAAACAGGGGAAGGAACACCGGGGAGCTGTTTTTT.

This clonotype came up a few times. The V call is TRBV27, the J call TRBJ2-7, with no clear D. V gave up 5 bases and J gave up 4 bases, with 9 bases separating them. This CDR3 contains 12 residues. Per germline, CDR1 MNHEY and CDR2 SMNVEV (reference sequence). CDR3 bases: TGTGCCAGCAGTCCCTTTTCTTACGAGCAGTACTTC. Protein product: CASSPFSYEQYF.

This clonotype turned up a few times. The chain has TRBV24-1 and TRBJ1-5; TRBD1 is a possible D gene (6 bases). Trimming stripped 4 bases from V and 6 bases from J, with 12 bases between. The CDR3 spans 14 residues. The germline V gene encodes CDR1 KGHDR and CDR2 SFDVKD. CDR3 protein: CATSESGAGQPQHF. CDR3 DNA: TGTGCCACCAGTGAATCAGGGGCTGGTCAGCCCCAGCATTTT.

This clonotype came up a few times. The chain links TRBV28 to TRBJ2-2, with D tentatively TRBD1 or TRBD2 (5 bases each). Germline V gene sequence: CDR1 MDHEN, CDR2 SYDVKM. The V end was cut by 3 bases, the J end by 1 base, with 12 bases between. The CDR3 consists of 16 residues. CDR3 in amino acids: CASSLSRGLNTGELFF. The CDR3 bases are TGTGCCAGCAGTTTGTCTCGGGGCCTGAACACCGGGGAGCTGTTTTTT.

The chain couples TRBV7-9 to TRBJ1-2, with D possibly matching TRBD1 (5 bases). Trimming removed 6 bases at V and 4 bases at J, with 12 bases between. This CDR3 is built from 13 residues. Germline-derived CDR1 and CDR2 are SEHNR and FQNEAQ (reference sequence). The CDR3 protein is CASSRDRGYGYTF. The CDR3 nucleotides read TGTGCCAGCAGTCGAGACAGAGGCTATGGCTACACCTTC.

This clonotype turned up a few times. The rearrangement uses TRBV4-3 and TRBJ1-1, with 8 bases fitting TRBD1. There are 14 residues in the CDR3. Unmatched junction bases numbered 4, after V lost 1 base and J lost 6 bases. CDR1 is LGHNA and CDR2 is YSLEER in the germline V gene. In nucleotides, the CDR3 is TGCGCCAGCAGCCAAGGAGGGACAGGTGCTGAAGCTTTCTTT. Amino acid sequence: CASSQGGTGAEAFF.

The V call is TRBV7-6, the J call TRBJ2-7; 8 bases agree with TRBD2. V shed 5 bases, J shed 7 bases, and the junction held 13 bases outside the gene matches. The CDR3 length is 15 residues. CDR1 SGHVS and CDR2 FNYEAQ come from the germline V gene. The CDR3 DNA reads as TGTGCCAGCAGCCCCACCCTTCGGGGACTAGGGGAGCAGTACTTC. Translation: CASSPTLRGLGEQYF.

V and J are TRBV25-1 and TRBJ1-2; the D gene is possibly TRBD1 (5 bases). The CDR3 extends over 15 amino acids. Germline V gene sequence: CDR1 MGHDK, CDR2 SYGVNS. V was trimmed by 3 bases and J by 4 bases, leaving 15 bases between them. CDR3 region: CASSEGQGFGYGYTF. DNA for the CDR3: TGTGCCAGCAGTGAGGGGCAGGGATTCGGCTATGGCTACACCTTC.